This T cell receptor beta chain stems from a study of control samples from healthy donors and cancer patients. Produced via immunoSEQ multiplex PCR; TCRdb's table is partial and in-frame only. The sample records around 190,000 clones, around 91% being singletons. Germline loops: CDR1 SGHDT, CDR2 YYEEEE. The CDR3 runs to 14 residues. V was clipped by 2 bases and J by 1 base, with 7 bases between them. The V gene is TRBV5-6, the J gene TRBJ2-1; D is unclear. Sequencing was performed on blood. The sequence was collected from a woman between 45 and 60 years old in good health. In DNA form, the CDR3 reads TGTGCCAGCAGCTTTTACAGATCCTACAATGAGCAGTTCTTC. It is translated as CASSFYRSYNEQFF.